The T cell receptor beta chain under discussion was sequenced for a study of blood T cell repertoires in COVID-19. Germline lookup yields CDR1 SGDLS and CDR2 YYNGEE. V was trimmed by 0 bases and J by 2 bases, leaving 8 bases between them. CDR3 length: 14 residues. Sequencing was performed with immunoSEQ multiplex PCR; in TCRdb, only in-frame clones are kept and a portion is missing. The sample lists about 210,000 clones, 80% occurring once. The sequencing sample was made of peripheral blood. The receptor was derived from a human donor in a cohort sampled during active COVID-19. V is TRBV9 and J is TRBJ1-2; D is unclear. DNA for the CDR3: TGTGCCAGCAGCGTAGGATCGGGGAACTATGGCTACACCTTC. Its translation is CASSVGSGNYGYTF.